The T cell receptor (beta chain) under discussion was sequenced for a study of T cell responses to AZD1222 COVID-19 vaccine. Study in general: Second-dose groups at about 4 or about 12 weeks were pooled.

Profiling relied on immunoSEQ multiplex PCR, and the TCRdb table lists in-frame clones only, not all of them. The sample has under 110,000 clones, about 86% seen once. Looked up from germline, CDR1 is SGDLS and CDR2 is YYNGEE. Between the trimmed V and J ends, which lost 4 bases and 11 bases, there was a span of 24 bases. This CDR3 region has 15 residues. The receptor was isolated from an adult in good health. The chain joins TRBV9 to TRBJ1-1, with a weak D call TRBD1 (6 bases). Sequenced material: peripheral blood, taken on day 0 of AZD1222 vaccination. CDR3 DNA sequence: TGTGCCAGCAGCAAGGGGGAAACATCTAACTTGGAGGCTTTCTTT. Translating it yields CASSKGETSNLEAFF.